The entry below describes one T cell receptor beta chain. Its antigen remains unidentified. The data stem from a study of shared clonotypes between healthy human individuals. General study results and limits: For naive CD4 cells, roughly 4.8% of clonotypes were shared across a handful of donors. Generation probabilities were higher for clonotypes shared across all four sorted-subset donors than for unshared ones.

Profiling relied on immunoSEQ multiplex PCR, and the TCRdb table lists in-frame clones only, not all of them. The top ten hold roughly 15% of the sample, which has roughly 300,000 clones, around 90% seen once. The germline V and J ends were trimmed by 2 bases and 4 bases, with 11 bases remaining between them. The length of the CDR3 is 14 residues. Germline V lookup: CDR1 MNHNS, CDR2 SASEGT. Sequenced: memory CD8+ T cells sorted from blood. As to subset: CD45RO+ cells pooled with CCR7-negative TemRA cells. This chain uses TRBV6-1 with TRBJ1-2; D may be TRBD1 (5 bases). This sequence originates from a man aged 18-30 years in good health. CDR3 nucleotides: TGTGCCAGCAGTGAACCAGGGTATCGCTATGGCTACACCTTC. This encodes CASSEPGYRYGYTF.